The clone carrying this T cell receptor (beta chain) was detected ten times or more. The sample comes from a study of T cells in Graves' hyperthyroidism and ophthalmopathy. RNA transcripts provided the source from which TCR beta CDR3 regions were amplified. HTBI primers were used for first-round RT-PCR of the TCR CDR3. From the multiplex PCR reads, TCRdb called clonotypes with MiXCR, one entry per CDR3 protein. The profile shows about 400,000 distinct CDR3 sequences, 13% to 15% of them singletons. The V gene's germline CDR1 is LGHDT and CDR2 YNNKEL (reference sequence). There are 15 residues in the CDR3. V was trimmed by 6 bases and J by 4 bases, leaving 18 bases between them.

The sequence came from a woman in her sixties with Graves' ophthalmopathy. Sequenced: blood. The V gene is TRBV3-1, the J gene TRBJ2-5, with D possibly TRBD1 on 7 matching bases. For the CDR3, the DNA is TGTGCCAGCAGTCAAACCAGGGGGAGGATAGAGACCCAGTACTTC. It encodes CASSQTRGRIETQYF.